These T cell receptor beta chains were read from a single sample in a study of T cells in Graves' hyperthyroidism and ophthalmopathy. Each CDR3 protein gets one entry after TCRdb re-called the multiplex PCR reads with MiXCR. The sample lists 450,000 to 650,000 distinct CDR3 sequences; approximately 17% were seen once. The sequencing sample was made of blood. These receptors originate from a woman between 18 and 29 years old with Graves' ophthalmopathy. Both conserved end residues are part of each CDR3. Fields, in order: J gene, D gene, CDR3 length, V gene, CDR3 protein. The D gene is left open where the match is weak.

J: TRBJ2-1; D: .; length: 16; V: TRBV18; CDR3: CASSPLTATDYNEQFF
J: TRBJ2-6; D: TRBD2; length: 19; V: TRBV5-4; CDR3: CASSFPPRGGFSGANVLTF
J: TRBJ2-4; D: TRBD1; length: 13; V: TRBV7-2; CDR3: CASSTDRGGIQYF
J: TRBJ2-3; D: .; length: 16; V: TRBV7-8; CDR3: CASSLEGSTSTDTQYF
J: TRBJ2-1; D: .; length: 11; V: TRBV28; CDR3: CASSPNNEQFF
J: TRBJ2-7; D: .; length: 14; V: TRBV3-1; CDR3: CASSQDMTPREQYF
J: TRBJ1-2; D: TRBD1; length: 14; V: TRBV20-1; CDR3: CSARPDREDYGYTF
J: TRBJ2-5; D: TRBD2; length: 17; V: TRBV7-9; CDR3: CASSSRLAGRFIETQYF
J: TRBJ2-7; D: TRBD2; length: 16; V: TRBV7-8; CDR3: CASSLSGTSGTYEQYF
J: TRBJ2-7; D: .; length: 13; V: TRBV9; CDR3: CASSVSGVDEQYF
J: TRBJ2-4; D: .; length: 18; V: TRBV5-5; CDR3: CASSTTDSTNLAKNIQYF
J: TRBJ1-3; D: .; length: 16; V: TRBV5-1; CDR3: CASSLAEGSSGNTIYF
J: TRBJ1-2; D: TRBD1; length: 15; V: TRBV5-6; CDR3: CASSLATGANYGYTF
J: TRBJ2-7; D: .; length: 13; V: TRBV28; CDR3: CASTAGGSYEQYF
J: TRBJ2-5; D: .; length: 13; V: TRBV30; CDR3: CAWTGRIQETQYF
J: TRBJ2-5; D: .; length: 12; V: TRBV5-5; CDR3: CASRGDFETQYF
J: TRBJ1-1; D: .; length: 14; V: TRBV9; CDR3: CASSAGQMNTEAFF
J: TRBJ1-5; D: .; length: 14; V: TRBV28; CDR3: CASRGLSSNQPQHF
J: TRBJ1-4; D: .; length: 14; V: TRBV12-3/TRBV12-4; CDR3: CASSFTGAPEKLFF
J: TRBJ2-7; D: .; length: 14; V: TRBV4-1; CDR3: CASSQVGQPYEQYF
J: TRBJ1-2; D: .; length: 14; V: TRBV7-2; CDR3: CASRRGGADYGYTF
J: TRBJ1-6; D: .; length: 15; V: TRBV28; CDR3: CASSLETAGTSPLHF
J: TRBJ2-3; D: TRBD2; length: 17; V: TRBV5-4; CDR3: CASSFGTSGSLGDTQYF
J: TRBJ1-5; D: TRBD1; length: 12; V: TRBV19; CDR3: CASGTGLLPQHF
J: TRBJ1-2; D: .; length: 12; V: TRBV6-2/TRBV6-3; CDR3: CASRTYNYGYTF
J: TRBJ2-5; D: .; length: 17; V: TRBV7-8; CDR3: CASSLSPQGRSQETQYF
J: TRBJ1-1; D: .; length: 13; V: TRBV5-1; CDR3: CASSLNRHTEAFF
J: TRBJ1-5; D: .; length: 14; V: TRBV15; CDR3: CATSRANSNQPQHF
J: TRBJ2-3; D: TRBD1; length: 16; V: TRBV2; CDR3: CASIPRGQKNTDTQYF
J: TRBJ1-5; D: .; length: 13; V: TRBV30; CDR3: CAWSVMGVEPQHF
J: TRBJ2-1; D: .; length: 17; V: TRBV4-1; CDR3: CASSPARIFSSYNEQFF
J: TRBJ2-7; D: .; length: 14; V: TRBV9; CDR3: CASTPGAASYEQYF
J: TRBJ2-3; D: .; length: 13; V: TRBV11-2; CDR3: CASSLGFPDTQYF
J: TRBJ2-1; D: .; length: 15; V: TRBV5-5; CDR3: CASSFSAGAGYEQFF
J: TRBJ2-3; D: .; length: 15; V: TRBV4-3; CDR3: CASSQFGQGSDTQYF
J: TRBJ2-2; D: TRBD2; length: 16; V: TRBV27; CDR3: CASSPLAVLNTGELFF
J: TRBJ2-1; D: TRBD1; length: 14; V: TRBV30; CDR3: CAWNPGQGHNEQFF
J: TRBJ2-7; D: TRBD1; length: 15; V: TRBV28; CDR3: CASSLGGTGVQGQYF
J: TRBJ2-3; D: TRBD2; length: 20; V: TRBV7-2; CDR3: CASSLAQPGLAYTSTDTQYF
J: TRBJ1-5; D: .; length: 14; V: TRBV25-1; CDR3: CASSEGESNQPQHF
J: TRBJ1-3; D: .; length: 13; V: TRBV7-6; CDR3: CASSLEGGDTIYF
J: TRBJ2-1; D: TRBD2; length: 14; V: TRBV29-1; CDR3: CSVDTSGTHNEQFF
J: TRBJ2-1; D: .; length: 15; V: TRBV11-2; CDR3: CASSSTGKDYNEQFF
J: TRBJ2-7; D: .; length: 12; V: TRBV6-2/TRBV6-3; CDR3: CASSSGVDEQYF
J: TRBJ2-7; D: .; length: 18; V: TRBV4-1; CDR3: CASSQGPQLAILSYEQYF
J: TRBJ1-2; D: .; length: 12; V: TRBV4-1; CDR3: CASLHPRDGYTF
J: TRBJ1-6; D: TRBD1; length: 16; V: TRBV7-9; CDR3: CASSVGQASINSPLHF
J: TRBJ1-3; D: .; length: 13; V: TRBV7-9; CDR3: CASSPVGRDTIYF
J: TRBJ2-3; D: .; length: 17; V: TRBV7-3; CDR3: CASSLNHGGVLSDTQYF
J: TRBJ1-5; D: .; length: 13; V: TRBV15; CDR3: CATSREGNQPQHF
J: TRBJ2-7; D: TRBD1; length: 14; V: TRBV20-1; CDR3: CSAGGQGRGYEQYF